This TCR beta chain was identified during a study of identical twins. General observations from the study: Excess low generation probability was seen in twin-shared out-of-frame alpha sequences.

TCRdb reprocessed the 5' RACE reads with MiXCR, giving one entry per CDR3 protein. This table holds approximately 1.8 million distinct CDR3 sequences, roughly a third found once. The CDR3 has 11 amino acids. Trimming stripped 9 bases from V and 15 bases from J, with 18 bases between. All donors were healthy Caucasians. About this clonotype: What it binds is unknown.

The receptor comes from a newborn girl in good health. V gene TRBV12-3 or TRBV12-4 combines with J gene TRBJ2-1; weak D call: TRBD2 (6 bases). Material: cord blood. The CDR3 DNA reads as TGTGCCAGTTCGGTGGCGGGGCCACGGTTCTTC. Translation: CASSVAGPRFF.